These 22 T cell receptor beta chains came from one sample sequenced in a study of shared clonotypes between healthy human individuals. TCRdb's table, derived via immunoSEQ multiplex PCR, lists solely in-frame clones and lacks some. Among roughly 2.5 million clones, around nine tenths were seen once, and the ten largest hold under 0.15%. The sequenced sample was naive CD4+ T cells sorted from blood. Stated subset: CD45RA+ positively selected. Receptors originate from a man between 18 and 35 years old in good health.

The chain couples TRBV27 to TRBJ2-3, with TRBD2 matching over 8 bases. This CDR3 region has 16 residues. The J segment lost 1 base and the V segment lost 10 bases, leaving 13 bases of the junction unmatched. Germline values: CDR1 MNHEY, CDR2 SMNVEV (reference sequence). In DNA, the CDR3 is TGTGCCATCGACGCTCCGGGAGGGTGTCGCACAGATACGCAGTATTTT. Its translation: CAIDAPGGCRTDTQYF.

The chain joins TRBV7-2 to TRBJ2-3; 9 bases are a match to TRBD1. Germline-derived CDR1 and CDR2 are SGHTA and FQGNSA. The CDR3 loop spans 14 amino acids. The V and J ends lost 0 bases and 6 bases, in that order; junction bases with no gene match: 1. CDR3: CASSLADRGDTQYF. The CDR3 bases are TGTGCCAGCAGCTTAGCGGACAGGGGTGATACGCAGTATTTT.

The chain couples TRBV27 to TRBJ2-7; the match to TRBD1 covers 7 bases. Germline CDR1 is MNHEY and CDR2 is SMNVEV (reference sequence). This CDR3 is built from 13 residues. The junction had 6 bases not matched to a gene; V was cut back by 4 bases and J by 6 bases. DNA for the CDR3: TGTGCCAGCAGTTCGCCCACAGGGGCCGAGCAGTACTTC. Translating it yields CASSSPTGAEQYF.

The chain joins TRBV5-6 to TRBJ2-1; 13 bases fit TRBD2. The V and J ends lost 4 bases and 8 bases, in that order; junction bases with no gene match: 6. This CDR3 region has 15 residues. From germline, CDR1 is SGHDT and CDR2 YYEEEE. The CDR3 nucleotides are TGTGCCAGCAGCCTGGGGACTAGCGGGGTAGATGAGCAGTTCTTC. This codes for CASSLGTSGVDEQFF.

The chain carries TRBV25-1 and TRBJ2-3; 7 bases match TRBD1. Germline CDR1 is MGHDK and CDR2 is SYGVNS. The CDR3 extends over 18 amino acids. Trimming at V came to 4 bases and at J to 4 bases, leaving 17 bases not matched to a gene. This CDR3 is CASSVSLGKGAPSDTQYF. The DNA for the CDR3 is TGTGCCAGCAGTGTCTCCCTTGGGAAGGGGGCGCCCTCAGATACGCAGTATTTT.

The V gene is TRBV5-5, the J gene TRBJ2-7; D may be TRBD2 (5 bases). The CDR3 sequence is 15 residues long. V lost 2 bases and J lost 2, with 14 bases in between. Germline V gene sequence: CDR1 SGHKS, CDR2 YYEKEE (reference sequence). The CDR3 sequence is CASSFYGKITYEQYF. The CDR3 DNA follows: TGTGCCAGCAGCTTCTACGGGAAGATTACCTACGAGCAGTACTTC. The whole variable domain, filled in from reference TRBV5-5 and TRBJ2-7, reads DAGVTQSPTHLIKTRGQQVTLRCSPISGHKSVSWYQQVLGQGPQFIFQYYEKEERGRGNFPDRFSARQFPNYSSELNVNALLLGDSALYLCASSFYGKITYEQYFGPGTRLTVT.

V is TRBV9 and J is TRBJ1-2; D not certain. Trimming removed 3 bases from V and 2 bases from J, with 8 bases in between. Germline V lookup: CDR1 SGDLS, CDR2 YYNGEE. The CDR3 is made up of 13 amino acids. Here the CDR3 reads CASSGDKNYGYTF. CDR3 nucleotide sequence: TGTGCCAGCAGCGGGGATAAGAACTATGGCTACACCTTC.

The J gene is TRBJ1-4, the V gene TRBV6-1, with a weak D call TRBD1 (6 bases). Trimming removed 0 bases from V and 6 bases from J, with 14 bases in between. Germline CDR1 and CDR2: MNHNS and SASEGT. The CDR3 has 16 amino acids. CDR3 coding DNA: TGTGCCAGCAGTGAAGCGGGACACATGGAATATGAAAAACTGTTTTTT. It codes for CASSEAGHMEYEKLFF.

Here the CDR3 reads CASSVTGGRKAFF. CDR3 sequence (DNA): TGTGCCAGCAGTGTGACAGGGGGACGGAAAGCTTTCTTT. The chain uses TRBV2 and TRBJ1-1; 9 bases are a match to TRBD1. After removal of 4 bases from V and 9 bases from J, the junction contained 6 bases not matched to a gene. CDR1 is SNHLY and CDR2 is FYNNEI in the germline V gene. The CDR3 is 13 residues long. Together with reference TRBV2 and TRBJ1-1, the CDR3 gives the full variable domain: EPEVTQTPSHQVTQMGQEVILRCVPISNHLYFYWYRQILGQKVEFLVSFYNNEISEKSEIFDDQFSVERPDGSNFTLKIRSTKLEDSAMYFCASSVTGGRKAFFGQGTRLTVV.

This sequence joins TRBV7-2 and TRBJ2-7; 13 bases agree with TRBD2. This CDR3 region has 19 residues. In germline, CDR1 is SGHTA, CDR2 FQGNSA. V shed 4 bases and J 2 bases; nucleotides not matched to a gene: 14. CDR3 amino acids: CASSSSGTSGIETPYEQYF. As DNA, the CDR3 is TGTGCCAGCAGCTCCTCCGGGACTAGCGGGATAGAGACCCCCTACGAGCAGTACTTC.

The chain links TRBV28 to TRBJ1-5, with 7 positions matching TRBD1. Trimming took 5 bases from V and 4 from J; bases not matched to a gene: 8. CDR1 is MDHEN, CDR2 SYDVKM, per germline. This CDR3 has 15 amino acids. The CDR3 protein is CASSKGTARNQPQHF. CDR3 in DNA: TGTGCCAGCAGTAAAGGGACAGCCCGTAATCAGCCCCAGCATTTT.

The chain employs TRBV11-2 and TRBJ2-7; no reliable D call. Germline V gives CDR1 SGHAT, CDR2 FQNNGV. CDR3 size: 16 residues. V was trimmed by 1 base and J by 2 bases, leaving 15 bases between them. The DNA of the CDR3 is TGTGCCAGCAGCTTAGGGGGTCCAGGCCTAGCCTACGAGCAGTACTTC. It translates to CASSLGGPGLAYEQYF.

This sequence joins TRBV28 and TRBJ2-7; 8 bases map to TRBD2. Germline lookup yields CDR1 MDHEN and CDR2 SYDVKM. This CDR3 is 14 amino acids long. Unmatched junction bases numbered 6, after V lost 5 bases and J lost 3 bases. The CDR3 coding sequence is TGTGCCAGCAGTCCCCGGGAGGGTCTCTACGAGCAGTACTTC. It translates to CASSPREGLYEQYF.

This clone has a single count. The chain carries TRBV5-1 and TRBJ2-6; D ambiguous. V was pared by 5 bases and J by 4 bases, with 10 bases between. The CDR3 contains 14 residues. Germline CDR1 reads SGHRS; CDR2 reads YFSETQ. The CDR3 protein is CASSQSTGANVLTF. The DNA for the CDR3 is TGCGCCAGCAGTCAGTCGACCGGGGCCAACGTCCTGACTTTC.

This clone was observed a few times. This same CDR3 is encoded by further DNA sequences in the sample. V and J are TRBV18 and TRBJ2-7; D uncertain. Trimming stripped 3 bases from V and 0 bases from J, with 6 bases between. This CDR3 comprises 13 residues. CDR1 is KGHSH, CDR2 LQKENI, per germline. The CDR3 DNA follows: TGTGCCAGCTCACCCCCGAGCTCCTACGAGCAGTACTTC. Translated: CASSPPSSYEQYF.

The rearrangement joins TRBV9 to TRBJ2-2; D call uncertain. V lost 3 bases and J lost 4, with 7 bases in between. This CDR3 has 13 residues. Germline-derived CDR1 and CDR2 are SGDLS and YYNGEE. Here the CDR3 DNA reads TGTGCCAGCAGCGGACATCCCACCGGGGAGCTGTTTTTT. Translation: CASSGHPTGELFF.

The CDR3 reads CSVLGQAYNEQFF. CDR3 coding DNA: TGCAGCGTCCTTGGACAGGCCTACAATGAGCAGTTCTTC. This chain joins TRBV29-1 and TRBJ2-1; 7 nucleotides align to TRBD1. This CDR3 has 13 amino acids. Looked up from germline, CDR1 is SQVTM and CDR2 is ANQGSEA. V lost 6 bases to trimming and J lost 2 bases; unmatched junction nucleotides: 4.

CDR3 protein: CASSAGQGRNYGYTF. The CDR3 DNA reads as TGTGCCAGTAGTGCCGGACAGGGGCGAAACTATGGCTACACCTTC. The V gene is TRBV19, the J gene TRBJ1-2; 9 nucleotides agree with TRBD1. Per germline, CDR1 LNHDA and CDR2 SQIVND (reference sequence). Trimming cost V 5 bases and J 2 bases; bases outside gene matches: 6. The CDR3 runs 15 residues.

The V call is TRBV6-1, the J call TRBJ2-7; D is unclear. Germline CDR1 MNHNS, CDR2 SASEGT. The CDR3 has 15 residues. Trimming stripped 6 bases from V and 2 bases from J, with 17 bases between. This CDR3 reads CASRADTVTPYEQYF. The CDR3, as DNA: TGTGCCAGCAGAGCAGATACGGTTACCCCCTACGAGCAGTACTTC.

The rearrangement joins TRBV27 to TRBJ2-1; 13 bases map to TRBD2. Trimming at V came to 5 bases and at J to 0 bases, leaving 4 bases not matched to a gene. Germline CDR1 MNHEY, CDR2 SMNVEV (reference sequence). The CDR3 contains 17 residues. The CDR3: CASSPGTSGASYNEQFF. In DNA, the CDR3 is TGTGCCAGCAGTCCCGGGACTAGCGGGGCCTCCTACAATGAGCAGTTCTTC.

A single count supports this clone. This chain joins TRBV7-6 and TRBJ2-1; D remains ambiguous. The CDR3 is made up of 13 amino acids. V lost 2 bases to trimming and J lost 7 bases, with 9 bases between them. Germline V gene sequence: CDR1 SGHVS, CDR2 FNYEAQ. The CDR3 protein is CASSLLNWNEQFF. The CDR3 DNA reads as TGTGCCAGCAGCTTACTAAACTGGAATGAGCAGTTCTTC.

The chain has TRBV5-5 and TRBJ1-4; 7 nucleotides agree with TRBD1. CDR3 length equals 14 residues. Germline CDR1 reads SGHKS; CDR2 reads YYEKEE (reference sequence). V trimming: 7 bases; J trimming: 4 bases; junction bases outside the gene matches: 7. The CDR3 loop reads CASDRAAINEKLFF. CDR3 in DNA: TGTGCCAGCGACAGGGCGGCGATTAATGAAAAACTGTTTTTT. Complete variable domain (other parts from reference TRBV5-5 and TRBJ1-4): DAGVTQSPTHLIKTRGQQVTLRCSPISGHKSVSWYQQVLGQGPQFIFQYYEKEERGRGNFPDRFSARQFPNYSSELNVNALLLGDSALYLCASDRAAINEKLFFGSGTQLSVL.